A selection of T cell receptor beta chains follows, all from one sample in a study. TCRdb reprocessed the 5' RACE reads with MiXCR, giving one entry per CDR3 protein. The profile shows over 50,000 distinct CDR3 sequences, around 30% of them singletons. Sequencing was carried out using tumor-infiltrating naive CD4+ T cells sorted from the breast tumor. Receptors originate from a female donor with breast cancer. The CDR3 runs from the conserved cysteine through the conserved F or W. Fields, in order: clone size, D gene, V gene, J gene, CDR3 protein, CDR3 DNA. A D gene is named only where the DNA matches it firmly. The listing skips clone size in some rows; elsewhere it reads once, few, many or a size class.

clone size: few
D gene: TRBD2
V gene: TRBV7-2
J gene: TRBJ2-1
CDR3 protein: CASSSRTSSLREQFF
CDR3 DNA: TGTGCCAGCAGCTCCCGGACTAGCAGTCTTAGGGAGCAGTTCTTC

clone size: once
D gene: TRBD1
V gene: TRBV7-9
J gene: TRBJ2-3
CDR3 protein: CASSPYRGRADTQYF
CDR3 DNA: TGTGCCAGCAGCCCATACAGGGGGCGCGCAGATACGCAGTATTTT

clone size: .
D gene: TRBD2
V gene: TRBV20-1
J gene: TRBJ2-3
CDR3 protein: CSANDASGRPNTQYF
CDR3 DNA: TGCAGTGCCAACGACGCTAGCGGGAGGCCGAATACGCAGTATTTT

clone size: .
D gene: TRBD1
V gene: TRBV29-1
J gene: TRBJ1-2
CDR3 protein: CSGETGNYGYTF
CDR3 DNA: TGCAGCGGGGAGACAGGGAACTATGGCTACACCTTC

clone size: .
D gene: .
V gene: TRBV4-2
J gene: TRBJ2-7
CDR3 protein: CASKSSLDSPSYEQYF
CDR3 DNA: TGTGCCAGCAAGTCCTCCCTTGACAGCCCCTCCTACGAGCAGTACTTC

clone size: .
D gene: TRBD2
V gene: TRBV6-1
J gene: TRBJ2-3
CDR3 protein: CASSEAAGGADTQCF
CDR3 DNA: TGTGCCAGCAGTGAAGCGGCGGGAGGGGCAGATACGCAGTGTTTT

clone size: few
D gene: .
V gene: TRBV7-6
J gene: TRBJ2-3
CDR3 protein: CASSLPGRGRDTQYF
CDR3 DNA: TGTGCCAGCAGCTTACCAGGGCGGGGAAGGGATACGCAGTATTTT

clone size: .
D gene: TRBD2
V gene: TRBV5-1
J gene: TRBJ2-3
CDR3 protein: CASSRELAGATDTQYF
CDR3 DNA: TGCGCCAGCAGCCGAGAACTAGCGGGAGCTACAGATACGCAGTATTTT

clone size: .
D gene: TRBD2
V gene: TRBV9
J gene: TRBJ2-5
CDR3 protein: CASSALLAGGLETLYF
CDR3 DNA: TGTGCCAGCAGCGCCCTACTAGCGGGGGGGCTGGAGACCCTGTACTTC

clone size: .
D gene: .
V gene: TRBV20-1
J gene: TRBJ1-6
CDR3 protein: CNASLTGVNNSPLHF
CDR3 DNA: TGCAATGCTAGCCTGACAGGAGTTAATAATTCACCCCTCCACTTT

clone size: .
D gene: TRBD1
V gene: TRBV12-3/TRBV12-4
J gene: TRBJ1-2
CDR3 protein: CASSLAGGNGYTF
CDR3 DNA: TGTGCCAGCAGTTTGGCAGGGGGCAATGGCTACACCTTC

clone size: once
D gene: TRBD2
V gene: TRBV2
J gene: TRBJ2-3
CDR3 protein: CASSGLAGPTDTQYF
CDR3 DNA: TGTGCCAGCAGTGGACTAGCGGGACCGACAGATACGCAGTATTTT

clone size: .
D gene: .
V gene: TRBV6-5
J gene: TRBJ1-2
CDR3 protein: CASRPRTENYGYTF
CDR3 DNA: TGTGCCAGCAGGCCCCGGACAGAAAACTATGGCTACACCTTC

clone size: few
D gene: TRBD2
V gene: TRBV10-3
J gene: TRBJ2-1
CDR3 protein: CAIRKSGDSYNEQFF
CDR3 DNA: TGTGCCATCAGAAAGAGCGGGGACTCCTACAATGAGCAGTTCTTC

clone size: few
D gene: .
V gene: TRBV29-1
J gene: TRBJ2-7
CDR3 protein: CSVATGLTLYEQYF
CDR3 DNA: TGCAGCGTTGCGACAGGACTTACCCTTTACGAGCAGTACTTC

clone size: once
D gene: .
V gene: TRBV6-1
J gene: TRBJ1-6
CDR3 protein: CASSERWQGASPLHF
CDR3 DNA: TGTGCCAGCAGTGAAAGGTGGCAGGGCGCTTCACCCCTCCACTTT

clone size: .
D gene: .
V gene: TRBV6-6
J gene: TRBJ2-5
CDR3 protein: CASKNRVLGETQYF
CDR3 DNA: TGTGCCAGCAAGAACAGGGTTTTGGGGGAGACCCAGTACTTC

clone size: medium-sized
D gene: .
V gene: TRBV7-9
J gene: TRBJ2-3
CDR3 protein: CASRSRDAQKGTDTQYF
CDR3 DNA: TGTGCCAGCAGATCCCGGGACGCCCAAAAAGGCACAGATACGCAGTATTTT

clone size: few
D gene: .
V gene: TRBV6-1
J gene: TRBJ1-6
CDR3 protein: CASSEESGIGSLHF
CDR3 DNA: TGTGCCAGCAGTGAAGAGTCAGGGATCGGGTCCCTCCACTTT

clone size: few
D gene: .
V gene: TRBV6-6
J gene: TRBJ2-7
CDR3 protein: CASSYSDYEQYF
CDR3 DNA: TGTGCCAGCAGTTACTCTGACTACGAGCAGTACTTC

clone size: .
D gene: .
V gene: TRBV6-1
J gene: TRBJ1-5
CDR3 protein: CASIWGLGYSNQPQHF
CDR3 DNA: TGTGCCAGCATTTGGGGGTTGGGGTATAGCAATCAGCCCCAGCATTTT

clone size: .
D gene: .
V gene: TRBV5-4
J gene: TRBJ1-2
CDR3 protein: CASRYDSLGYTF
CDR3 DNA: TGTGCCAGCAGATACGACAGTCTTGGCTACACCTTC

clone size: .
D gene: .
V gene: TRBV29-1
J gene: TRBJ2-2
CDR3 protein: CSVERSNTGELSF
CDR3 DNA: TGCAGCGTTGAGAGATCAAACACCGGGGAGCTGTCTTTT

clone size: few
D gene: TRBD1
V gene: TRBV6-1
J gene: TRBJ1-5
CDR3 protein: CASSDSGQGAYQPQHF
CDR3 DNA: TGTGCCAGCAGTGACTCCGGACAGGGGGCTTATCAGCCCCAGCATTTT

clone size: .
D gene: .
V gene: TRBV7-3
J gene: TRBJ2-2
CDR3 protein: CASSRGGGAGELFF
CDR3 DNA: TGTGCCAGCAGCCGAGGAGGGGGGGCCGGGGAGCTGTTTTTT

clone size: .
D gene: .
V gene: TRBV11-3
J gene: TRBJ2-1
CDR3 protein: CASSPNAGYNEQFF
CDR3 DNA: TGTGCCAGCAGCCCCAATGCGGGGTACAATGAGCAGTTCTTC

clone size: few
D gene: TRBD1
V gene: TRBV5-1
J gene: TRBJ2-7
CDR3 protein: CASSMTGDSYEQYF
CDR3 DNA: TGCGCCAGCAGCATGACAGGGGACTCCTACGAGCAGTACTTC

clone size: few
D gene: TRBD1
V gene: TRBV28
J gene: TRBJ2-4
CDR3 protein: CASSPNTHRGIAKNIQYF
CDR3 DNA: TGTGCCAGCAGCCCAAATACTCACAGGGGGATAGCCAAAAACATTCAGTACTTC

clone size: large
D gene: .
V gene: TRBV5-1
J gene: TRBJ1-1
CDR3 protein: CASSLSSEAFF
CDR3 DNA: TGCGCCAGCAGCTTGTCGTCTGAAGCTTTCTTT

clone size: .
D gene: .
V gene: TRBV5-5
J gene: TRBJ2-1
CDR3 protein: CASSFGDLGPYNEQFF
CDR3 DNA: TGTGCCAGCAGCTTTGGGGACCTCGGGCCCTACAATGAGCAGTTCTTC

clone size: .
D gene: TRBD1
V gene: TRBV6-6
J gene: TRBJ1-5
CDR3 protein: CASSYFTGGGQPKHF
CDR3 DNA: TGTGCCAGCAGTTACTTTACAGGGGGCGGTCAGCCCAAGCATTTT

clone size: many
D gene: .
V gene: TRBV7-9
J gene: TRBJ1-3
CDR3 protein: CASSLAGSGNTIYF
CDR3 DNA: TGTGCCAGCAGCTTAGCAGGGTCTGGAAACACCATATATTTT

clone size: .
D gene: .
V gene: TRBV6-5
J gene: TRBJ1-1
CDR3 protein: CASSPPGRGTEAFF
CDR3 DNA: TGTGCCAGCAGCCCCCCTGGGCGGGGAACTGAAGCTTTCTTT